This passage covers 6 T cell receptor beta chains from one sample sequenced in a study of cytomegalovirus exposure and HLA in healthy donors. In the PCR, 60 Vbeta and 13 Jbeta primers were used. Only in-frame clones appear in the TCRdb table, and some are missing; sequencing was by immunoSEQ multiplex PCR. The sample yields about 120,000 clones, approximately 70% seen once. Sequencing was carried out using PBMCs. The receptors originated from a man younger than 35 in good health and CMV-seronegative.

This chain links TRBV4-1 with TRBJ2-7, with 11 bases fitting TRBD2. Germline CDR1 is MGHRA and CDR2 is YSYEKL. The CDR3 is made up of 17 amino acids. V shed 3 bases and J 2 bases; nucleotides not matched to a gene: 9. Here the CDR3 reads CASSQTPSGGSTYEQYF. The CDR3 DNA is TGCGCCAGCAGCCAGACCCCTAGCGGGGGGTCAACCTACGAGCAGTACTTC.

The genes are TRBV19 and TRBJ2-7; D gene unclear. Germline CDR1 reads LNHDA; CDR2 reads SQIVND (reference sequence). V lost 4 bases and J lost 0, with 10 bases in between. The CDR3 is made up of 14 amino acids. For the CDR3, the DNA is TGTGCCAGTAGTACCTCCTCCGTCTCCTACGAGCAGTACTTC. This gives the protein CASSTSSVSYEQYF.

The chain has TRBV28 and TRBJ1-5, with TRBD1 matching 10 bases. J gave up 6 bases and V 8 bases, and 1 base lay outside the gene matches. CDR3 length: 12 residues. CDR1 and CDR2 from the germline V gene are MDHEN and SYDVKM. CDR3 in DNA: TGTGCCAGCTGGACAGGGGGTCAGCCCCAGCATTTT. This translates into CASWTGGQPQHF. Supplemented by reference TRBV28 and TRBJ1-5, the full variable domain reads DVKVTQSSRYLVKRTGEKVFLECVQDMDHENMFWYRQDPGLGLRLIYFSYDVKMKEKGDIPEGYSVSREKKERFSLILESASTNQTSMYLCASWTGGQPQHFGDGTRLSIL.

The chain recombines TRBV28 with TRBJ2-7; TRBD1 agrees at 7 bases. Germline lookup yields CDR1 MDHEN and CDR2 SYDVKM. Trimming cost V 6 bases and J 6 bases; bases outside gene matches: 14. The CDR3 totals 15 residues. In DNA, the CDR3 is TGTGCCAGCAGACCTACAGGGGCCCCCTTAGGCGAGCAGTACTTC. It yields the protein CASRPTGAPLGEQYF.

The chain carries TRBV5-1 and TRBJ2-5; TRBD2 agrees at 9 bases. The CDR3 contains 13 residues. The V gene's germline CDR1 is SGHRS and CDR2 YFSETQ. J was trimmed by 14 bases and V by 0 bases; bases with no gene match: 8. CDR3 nucleotide sequence: TGCGCCAGCAGCTTGGAGCCCGGGACTAGCCCCTACTTC. Its translation: CASSLEPGTSPYF.

The sample holds a few counts of this clone. The chain combines TRBV29-1 with TRBJ1-1, with 7 bases lining up with TRBD1. Looked up from germline, CDR1 is SQVTM and CDR2 is ANQGSEA. With V trimmed by 6 bases and J by 5 bases, 12 bases remained unmatched. CDR3 length: 14 residues. As DNA, the CDR3 is TGCAGCGTCGATGTGACAGGGATAGGGACTGAAGCTTTCTTT. Translating it yields CSVDVTGIGTEAFF.